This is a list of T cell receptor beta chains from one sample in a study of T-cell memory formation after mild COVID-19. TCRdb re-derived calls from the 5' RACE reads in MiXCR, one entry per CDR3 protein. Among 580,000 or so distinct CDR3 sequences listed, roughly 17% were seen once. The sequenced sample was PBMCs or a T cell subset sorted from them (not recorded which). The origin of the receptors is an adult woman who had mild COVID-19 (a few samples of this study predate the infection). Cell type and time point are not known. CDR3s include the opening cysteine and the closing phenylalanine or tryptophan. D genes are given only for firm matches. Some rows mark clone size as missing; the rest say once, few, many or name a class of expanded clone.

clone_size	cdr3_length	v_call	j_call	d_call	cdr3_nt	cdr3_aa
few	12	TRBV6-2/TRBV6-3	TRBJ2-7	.	TGTGCCACCACCGAAGCATCCTACGAGCAGTACTTC	CATTEASYEQYF
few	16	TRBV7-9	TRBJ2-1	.	TGTGCCAGCAGCTTAAGGCCGCCTAGCTCCTACAATGAGCAGTTCTTC	CASSLRPPSSYNEQFF
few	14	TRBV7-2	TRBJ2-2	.	TGTGCCAGCAGCCCTAGTAGGTCTACCGGGGAGCTGTTTTTT	CASSPSRSTGELFF
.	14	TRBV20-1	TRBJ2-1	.	TGCAGTGCTAGAGAGGACGACCTCTACAATGAGCAGTTCTTC	CSAREDDLYNEQFF
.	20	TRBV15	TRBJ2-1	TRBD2	TGTGCCACCAGCAGAGATTACGGACTAGCGGGAGCAGGGTCCTACAATGAGCAGTTCTTC	CATSRDYGLAGAGSYNEQFF
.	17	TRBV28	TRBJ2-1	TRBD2	TGTGCCAGCAGTCTGCGCCAAGCGGGAAGCTCCTACAATGAGCAGTTCTTC	CASSLRQAGSSYNEQFF
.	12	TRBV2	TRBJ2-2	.	TGTGCCAGCAGTGAATTGGTCGGGGAGCTGTTTTTT	CASSELVGELFF
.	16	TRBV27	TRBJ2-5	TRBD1	TGTGCCAGCAGTGGTGGGACAGGGGGCAAAACGGAGACCCAGTACTTC	CASSGGTGGKTETQYF
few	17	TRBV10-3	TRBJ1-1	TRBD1	TGTGCCATCAGTGAGTTGGGACAGGGGGTACCGAACACTGAAGCTTTCTTT	CAISELGQGVPNTEAFF
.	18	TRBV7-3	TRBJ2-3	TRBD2	TGTGCCAGCAGCTCCGGGACTAGCGGGGGGGCCTCGACAGATACGCAGTATTTT	CASSSGTSGGASTDTQYF
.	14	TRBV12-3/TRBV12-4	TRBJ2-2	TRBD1	TGTGCCAGCAGCCAGGGGGCGGGCACCGGGGAGCTGTTTTTT	CASSQGAGTGELFF
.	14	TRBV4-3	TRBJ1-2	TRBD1	TGCGCCAGCAGCCAAGATGACAGGGGCTTTGGCTACACCTTC	CASSQDDRGFGYTF
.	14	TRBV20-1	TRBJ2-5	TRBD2	TGCAGTGCTAGAAAAGCGGGGGGGCCAGAGACCCAGTACTTC	CSARKAGGPETQYF
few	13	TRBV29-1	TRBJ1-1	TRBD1	TGCAGCGTTGAAGATTCTTCCAGGGGGCTGGCTTTCTTT	CSVEDSSRGLAFF
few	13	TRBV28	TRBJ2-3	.	TGTGCCAGCAGTTTTCCCGGATCAGATACGCAGTATTTT	CASSFPGSDTQYF
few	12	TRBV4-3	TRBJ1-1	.	TGCGCCAGCAGCCAAACAGGGCACGGAGCTTTCTTT	CASSQTGHGAFF
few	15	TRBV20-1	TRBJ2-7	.	TGCAGTGCTAGAGAGGGAGCGGAGAGATCCTACGAGCAGTACTTC	CSAREGAERSYEQYF
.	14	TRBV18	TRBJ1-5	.	TGTGCCAGCTCACCACGGGGTCAGGGACAGCCCCAGCATTTT	CASSPRGQGQPQHF
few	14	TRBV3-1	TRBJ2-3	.	TGTGCCAGCAGCTCCGGCCGGGCCGACAATACGCAGTATTTT	CASSSGRADNTQYF
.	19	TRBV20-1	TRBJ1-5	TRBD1	TGCAGTGCGCACTCTCGGACAGGGGGGGATCCATATAGCAATCAGCCCCAGCATTTT	CSAHSRTGGDPYSNQPQHF
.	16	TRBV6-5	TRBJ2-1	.	TGTGCCAGCAGTTACTCAGGCAGGGCCTACTACAATGAGCAGTTCTTC	CASSYSGRAYYNEQFF
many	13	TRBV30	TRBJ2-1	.	TGTGCCTGGACCCCCAGCGCCAGTGGTGAGCAGTTCTTC	CAWTPSASGEQFF
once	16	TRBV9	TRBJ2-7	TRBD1	TGTGCCAGCAGCGCCTCCGGGACAGGGGACCCCTACGAGCAGTACTTC	CASSASGTGDPYEQYF